Sequencing of this TCR beta chain was carried out in a study of T cells in localized non-small cell lung cancer. Whole-study results and caveats: Investigators sequenced only a single tumor region, leaving heterogeneity possible. Greater blood T cell density accompanied longer overall survival.

Comment on this clone: The target antigen is unknown.

This CDR3 comprises 15 residues. Trimming removed 4 bases from V and 10 bases from J; junction bases left unmatched: 8. Germline values: CDR1 MNHEY, CDR2 SMNVEV (reference sequence). Sequencing used immunoSEQ multiplex PCR; TCRdb keeps in-frame clones, though not all of them. The repertoire consists of 15,000 to 20,000 clones, with 90% occurring once and the leading ten covering 0.9% to 1.5%. The material was peripheral blood mononuclear cells, obtained before any cancer treatment. This chain links TRBV27 with TRBJ2-1; 12 positions match TRBD2. This TCR was sampled from a woman between 40 and 69 years old with stage III lung adenocarcinoma. The CDR3 is CASSSGTSGYGEQFF. In nucleotides, the CDR3 is TGTGCCAGCAGTTCCGGGACTAGCGGGTATGGGGAGCAGTTCTTC.